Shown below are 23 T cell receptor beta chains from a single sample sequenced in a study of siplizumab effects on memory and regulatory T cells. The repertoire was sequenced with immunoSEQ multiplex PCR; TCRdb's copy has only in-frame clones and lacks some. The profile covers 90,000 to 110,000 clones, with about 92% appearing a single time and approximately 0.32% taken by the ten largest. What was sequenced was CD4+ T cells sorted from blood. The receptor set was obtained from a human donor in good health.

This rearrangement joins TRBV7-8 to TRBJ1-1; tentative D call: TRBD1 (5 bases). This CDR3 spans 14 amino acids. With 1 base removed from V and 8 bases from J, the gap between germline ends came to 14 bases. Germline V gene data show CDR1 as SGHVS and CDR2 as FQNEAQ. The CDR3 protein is CASSLEATGREAFF. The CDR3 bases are TGTGCCAGCAGCTTAGAGGCCACAGGCAGGGAAGCTTTCTTT.

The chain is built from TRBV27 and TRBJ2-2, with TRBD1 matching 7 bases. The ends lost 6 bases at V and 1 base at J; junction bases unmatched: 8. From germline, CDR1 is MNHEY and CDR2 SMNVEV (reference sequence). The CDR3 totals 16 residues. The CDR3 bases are TGTGCCAGCAGCCCTATGCGGACAGGGAACACCGGGGAGCTGTTTTTT. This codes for CASSPMRTGNTGELFF.

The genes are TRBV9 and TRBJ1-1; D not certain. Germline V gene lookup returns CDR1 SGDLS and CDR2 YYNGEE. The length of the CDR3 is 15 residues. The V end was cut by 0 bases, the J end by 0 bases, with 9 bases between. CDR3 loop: CASSVAVAMNTEAFF. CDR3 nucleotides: TGTGCCAGCAGCGTAGCCGTAGCCATGAACACTGAAGCTTTCTTT.

CDR3 nucleotides: TGTGCCAGCAGCCAAGCGCCAGTCTTTAGCAATCAGCCCCAGCATTTT. Its protein is CASSQAPVFSNQPQHF. The chain has TRBV4-2 and TRBJ1-5; the D is unclear. CDR1 and CDR2 from the germline V gene are LGHNA and YNFKEQ. This CDR3 is built from 16 residues. V was cut by 1 base and J by 0 bases, with 10 bases left in between.

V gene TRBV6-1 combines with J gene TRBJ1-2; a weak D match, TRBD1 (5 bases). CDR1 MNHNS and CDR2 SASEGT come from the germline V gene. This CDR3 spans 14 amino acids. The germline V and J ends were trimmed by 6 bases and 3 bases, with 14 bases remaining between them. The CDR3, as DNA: TGTGCCAGCAGCGCTCAGCGGGGCTACTATGGCTACACCTTC. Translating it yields CASSAQRGYYGYTF.

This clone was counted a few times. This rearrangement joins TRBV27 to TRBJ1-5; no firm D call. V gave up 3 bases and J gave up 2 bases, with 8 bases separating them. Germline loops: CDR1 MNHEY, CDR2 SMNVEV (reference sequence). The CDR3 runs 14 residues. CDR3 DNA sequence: TGTGCCAGCAGTTTTTCCACGGGCAATCAGCCCCAGCATTTT. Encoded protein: CASSFSTGNQPQHF.

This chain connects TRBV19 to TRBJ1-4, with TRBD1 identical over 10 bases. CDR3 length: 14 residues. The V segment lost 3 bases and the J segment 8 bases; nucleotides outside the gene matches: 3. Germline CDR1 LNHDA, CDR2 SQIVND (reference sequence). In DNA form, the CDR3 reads TGTGCCAGTAGTATCACGACAGGGGGCGAAAAACTGTTTTTT. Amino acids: CASSITTGGEKLFF.

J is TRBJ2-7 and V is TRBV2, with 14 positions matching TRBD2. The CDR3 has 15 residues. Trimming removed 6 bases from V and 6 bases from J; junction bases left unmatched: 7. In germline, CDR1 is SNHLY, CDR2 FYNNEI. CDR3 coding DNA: TGTGCCAGCAGAGCCGGGACTAGCGGGGGTAGCGAGCAGTACTTC. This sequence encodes CASRAGTSGGSEQYF.

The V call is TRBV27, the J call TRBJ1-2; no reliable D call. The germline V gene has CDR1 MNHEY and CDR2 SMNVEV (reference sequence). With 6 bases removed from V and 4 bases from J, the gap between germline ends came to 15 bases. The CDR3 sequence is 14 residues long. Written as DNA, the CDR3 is TGTGCCAGCAGATCGTCCGGCAGTCTCTATGGCTACACCTTC. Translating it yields CASRSSGSLYGYTF.

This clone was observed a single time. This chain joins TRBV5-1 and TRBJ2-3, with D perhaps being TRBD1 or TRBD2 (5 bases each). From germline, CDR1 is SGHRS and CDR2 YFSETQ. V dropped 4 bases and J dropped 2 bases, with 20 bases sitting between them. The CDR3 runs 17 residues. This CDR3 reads CASSDGTPSLYTDTQYF. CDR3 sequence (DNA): TGCGCCAGCAGCGACGGGACGCCGAGTCTCTACACAGATACGCAGTATTTT.

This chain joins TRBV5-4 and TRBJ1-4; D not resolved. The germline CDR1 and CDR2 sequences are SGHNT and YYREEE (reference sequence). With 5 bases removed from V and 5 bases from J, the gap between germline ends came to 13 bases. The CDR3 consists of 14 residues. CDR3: CASSPGGRNEKLFF. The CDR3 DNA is TGTGCCAGCAGTCCCGGCGGCCGGAATGAAAAACTGTTTTTT.

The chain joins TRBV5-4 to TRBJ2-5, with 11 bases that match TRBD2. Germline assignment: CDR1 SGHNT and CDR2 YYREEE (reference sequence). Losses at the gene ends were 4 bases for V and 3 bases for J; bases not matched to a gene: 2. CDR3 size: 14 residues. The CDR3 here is CASSPGLAEETQYF. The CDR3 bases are TGTGCCAGCAGCCCGGGACTAGCGGAAGAGACCCAGTACTTC.

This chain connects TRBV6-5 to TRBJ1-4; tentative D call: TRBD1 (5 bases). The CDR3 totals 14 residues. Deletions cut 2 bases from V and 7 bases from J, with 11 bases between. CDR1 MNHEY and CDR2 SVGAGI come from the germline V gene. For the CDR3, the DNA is TGTGCCAGCAGTTACGTAGGGGCGGGTGAAAAACTGTTTTTT. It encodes CASSYVGAGEKLFF.

For the CDR3, the DNA is TGTGCCAGCAGCTCGGCAGGGGGCGTTGAAGCTTTCTTT. Translated, it gives CASSSAGGVEAFF. The chain has TRBV5-4 and TRBJ1-1; 8 nucleotides match TRBD1. The V and J ends lost 3 bases and 7 bases, in that order; junction bases with no gene match: 5. The CDR3 covers 13 residues. Germline V CDR1 and CDR2: SGHNT, YYREEE (reference sequence).

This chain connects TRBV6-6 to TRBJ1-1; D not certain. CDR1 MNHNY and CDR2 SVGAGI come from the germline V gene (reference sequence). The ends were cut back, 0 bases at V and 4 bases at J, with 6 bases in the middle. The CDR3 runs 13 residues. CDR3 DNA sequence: TGTGCCAGCAGTTACTCTTTAGGCACTGAAGCTTTCTTT. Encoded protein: CASSYSLGTEAFF.

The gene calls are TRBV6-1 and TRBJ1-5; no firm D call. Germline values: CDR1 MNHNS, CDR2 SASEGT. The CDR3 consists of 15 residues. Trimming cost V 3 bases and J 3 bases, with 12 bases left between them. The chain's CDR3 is CASSDWATTNQPQHF. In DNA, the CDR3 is TGTGCCAGCAGTGACTGGGCCACCACCAATCAGCCCCAGCATTTT.

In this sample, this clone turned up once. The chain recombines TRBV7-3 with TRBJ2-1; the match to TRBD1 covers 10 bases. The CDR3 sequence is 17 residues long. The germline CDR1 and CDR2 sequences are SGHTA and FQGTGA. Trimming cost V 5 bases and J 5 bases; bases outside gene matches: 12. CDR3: CASSVSSGTGANNEQFF. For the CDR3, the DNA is TGTGCCAGCAGCGTTTCCTCCGGGACAGGGGCCAACAATGAGCAGTTCTTC.

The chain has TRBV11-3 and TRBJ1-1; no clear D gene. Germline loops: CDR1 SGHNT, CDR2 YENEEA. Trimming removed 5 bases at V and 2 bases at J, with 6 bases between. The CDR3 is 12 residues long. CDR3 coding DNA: TGTGCCAGCAGCGAAGATAACACTGAAGCTTTCTTT. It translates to CASSEDNTEAFF. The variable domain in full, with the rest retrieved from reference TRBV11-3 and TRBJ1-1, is EAGVVQSPRYKIIEKKQPVAFWCNPISGHNTLYWYLQNLGQGPELLIRYENEEAVDDSQLPKDRFSAERLKGVDSTLKIQPAELGDSAVYLCASSEDNTEAFFGQGTRLTVV.

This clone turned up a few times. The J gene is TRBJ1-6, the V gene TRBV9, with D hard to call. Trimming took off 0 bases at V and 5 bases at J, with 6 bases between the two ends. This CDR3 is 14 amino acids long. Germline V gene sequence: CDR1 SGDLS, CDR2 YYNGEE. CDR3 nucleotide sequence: TGTGCCAGCAGCGTAGTTTCTGATAATTCACCCCTCCACTTT. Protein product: CASSVVSDNSPLHF. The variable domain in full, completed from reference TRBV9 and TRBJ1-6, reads DSGVTQTPKHLITATGQRVTLRCSPRSGDLSVYWYQQSLDQGLQFLIQYYNGEERAKGNILERFSAQQFPDLHSELNLSSLELGDSALYFCASSVVSDNSPLHFGNGTRLTVT.

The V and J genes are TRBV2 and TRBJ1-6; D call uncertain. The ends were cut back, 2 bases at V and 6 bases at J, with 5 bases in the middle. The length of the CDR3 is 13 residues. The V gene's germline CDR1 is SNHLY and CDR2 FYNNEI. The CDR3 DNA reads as TGTGCCAGCAGTGAAATACCTAATTCACCCCTCCACTTT. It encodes CASSEIPNSPLHF.

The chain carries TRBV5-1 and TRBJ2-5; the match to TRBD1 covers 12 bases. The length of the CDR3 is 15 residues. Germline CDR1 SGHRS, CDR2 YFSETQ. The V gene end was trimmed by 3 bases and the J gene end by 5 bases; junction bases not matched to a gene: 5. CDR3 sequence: CASSWGQGAVETQYF. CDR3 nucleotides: TGCGCCAGCAGCTGGGGACAGGGGGCAGTTGAGACCCAGTACTTC.

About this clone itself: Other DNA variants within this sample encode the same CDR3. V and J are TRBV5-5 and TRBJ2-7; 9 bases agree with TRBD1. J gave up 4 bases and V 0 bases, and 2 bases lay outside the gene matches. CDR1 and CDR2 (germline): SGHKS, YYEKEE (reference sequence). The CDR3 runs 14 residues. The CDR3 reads CASSLAGQGYEQYF. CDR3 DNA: TGTGCCAGCAGCTTGGCCGGACAGGGGTACGAGCAGTACTTC.

CDR3 in amino acids: CASSSRLENTDTQYF. CDR3 in DNA: TGTGCCAGCAGTAGCCGACTAGAAAACACAGATACGCAGTATTTT. The chain links TRBV6-1 to TRBJ2-3; D possibly corresponds to TRBD2 (6 bases). V was clipped by 5 bases and J by 2 bases, with 14 bases between them. This CDR3 has 15 amino acids. Germline lookup yields CDR1 MNHNS and CDR2 SASEGT.